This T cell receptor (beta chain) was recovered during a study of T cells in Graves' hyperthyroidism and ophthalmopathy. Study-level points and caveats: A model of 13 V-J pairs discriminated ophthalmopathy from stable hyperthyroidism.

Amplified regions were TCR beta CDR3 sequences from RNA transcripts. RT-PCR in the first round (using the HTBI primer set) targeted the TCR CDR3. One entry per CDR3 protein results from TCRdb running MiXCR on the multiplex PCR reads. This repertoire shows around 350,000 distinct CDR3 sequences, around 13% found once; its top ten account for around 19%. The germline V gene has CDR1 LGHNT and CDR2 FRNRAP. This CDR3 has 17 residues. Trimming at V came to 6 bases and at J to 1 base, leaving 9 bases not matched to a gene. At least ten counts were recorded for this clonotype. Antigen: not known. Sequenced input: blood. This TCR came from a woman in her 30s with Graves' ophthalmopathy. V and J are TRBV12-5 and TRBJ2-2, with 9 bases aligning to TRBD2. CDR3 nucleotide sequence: TGTGCTAGTGGCCTTGGGGCTAGCGGGATGAACACCGGGGAGCTGTTTTTT. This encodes CASGLGASGMNTGELFF.